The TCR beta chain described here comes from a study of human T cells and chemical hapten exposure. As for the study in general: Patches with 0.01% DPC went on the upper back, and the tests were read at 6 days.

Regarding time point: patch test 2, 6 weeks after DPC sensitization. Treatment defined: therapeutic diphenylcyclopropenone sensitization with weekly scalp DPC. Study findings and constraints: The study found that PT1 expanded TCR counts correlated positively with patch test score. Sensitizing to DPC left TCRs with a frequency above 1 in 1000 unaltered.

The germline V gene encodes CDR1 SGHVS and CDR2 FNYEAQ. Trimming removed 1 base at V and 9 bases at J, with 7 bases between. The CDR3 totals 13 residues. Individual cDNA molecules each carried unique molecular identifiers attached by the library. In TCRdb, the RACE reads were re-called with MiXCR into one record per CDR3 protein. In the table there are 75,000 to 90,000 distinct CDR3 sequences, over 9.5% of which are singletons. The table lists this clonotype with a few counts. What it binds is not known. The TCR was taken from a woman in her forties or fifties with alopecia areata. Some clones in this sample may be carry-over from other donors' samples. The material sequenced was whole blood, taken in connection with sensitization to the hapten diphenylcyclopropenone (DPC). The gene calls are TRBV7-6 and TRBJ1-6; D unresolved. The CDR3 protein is CASSLEAGSPLHF. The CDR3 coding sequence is TGTGCCAGCAGCTTAGAAGCGGGTTCACCCCTCCACTTT.